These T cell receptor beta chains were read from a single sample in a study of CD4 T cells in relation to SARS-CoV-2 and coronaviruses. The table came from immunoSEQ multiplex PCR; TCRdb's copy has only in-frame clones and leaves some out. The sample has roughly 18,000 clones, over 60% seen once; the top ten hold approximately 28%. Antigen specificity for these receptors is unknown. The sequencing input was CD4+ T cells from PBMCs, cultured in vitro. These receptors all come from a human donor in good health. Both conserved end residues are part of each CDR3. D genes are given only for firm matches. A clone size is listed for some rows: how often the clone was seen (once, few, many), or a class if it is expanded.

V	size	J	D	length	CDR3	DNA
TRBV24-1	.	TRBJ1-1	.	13	CATGTNRGTEAFF	TGTGCCACCGGAACGAACCGTGGCACTGAAGCTTTCTTT
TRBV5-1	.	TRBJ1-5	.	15	CASSLGGASNQPQHF	TGCGCCAGCAGCTTGGGAGGGGCAAGCAATCAGCCCCAGCATTTT
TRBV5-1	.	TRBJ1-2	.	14	CASSLSASNYGYTF	TGCGCCAGCAGCTTATCCGCCTCTAACTATGGCTACACCTTC
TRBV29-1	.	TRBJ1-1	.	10	CSGRNTEAFF	TGCAGCGGCAGAAACACTGAAGCTTTCTTT
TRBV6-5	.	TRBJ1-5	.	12	CASSLGNQPQHF	TGTGCCAGCAGCCTCGGCAATCAGCCCCAGCATTTT
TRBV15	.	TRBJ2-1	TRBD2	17	CATSSDLAGASYNEQFF	TGTGCCACCAGCAGTGATTTAGCGGGAGCCTCTTACAATGAGCAGTTCTTC
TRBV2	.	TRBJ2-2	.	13	CASMRENTGELFF	TGTGCCAGCATGCGTGAAAACACCGGGGAGCTGTTTTTT
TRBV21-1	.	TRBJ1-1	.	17	CASRDRGDLPPNTEAFF	TGTGCCAGCCGGGACAGGGGTGACCTTCCCCCTAACACTGAAGCTTTCTTT
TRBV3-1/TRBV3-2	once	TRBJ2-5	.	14	CASSQEDSRKTQYF	TGTGCCAGCAGCCAAGAAGACAGTCGTAAGACCCAGTACTTC
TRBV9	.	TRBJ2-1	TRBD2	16	CASSVGVRESGNEQFF	TGTGCCAGCAGCGTAGGGGTGCGGGAGTCTGGGAATGAGCAGTTCTTC
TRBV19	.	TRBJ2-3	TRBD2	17	CASSPSFLAGEADTQYF	TGTGCCAGTAGTCCCTCCTTCCTAGCGGGAGAAGCAGATACGCAGTATTTT
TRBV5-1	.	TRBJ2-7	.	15	CASSLAAQTIYEQYF	TGCGCCAGCAGCTTGGCCGCACAGACAATCTACGAGCAGTACTTC
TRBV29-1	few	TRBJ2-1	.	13	CSVDRGGNNEQFF	TGCAGCGTTGACAGGGGTGGCAACAATGAGCAGTTCTTC
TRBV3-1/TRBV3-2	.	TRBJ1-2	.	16	CASSQDLVITNYGYTF	TGTGCCAGCAGCCAGGACCTCGTAATTACAAACTATGGCTACACCTTC
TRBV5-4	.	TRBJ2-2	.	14	CASSFGLHTGELFF	TGTGCCAGCAGCTTCGGGCTTCACACCGGGGAGCTGTTTTTT
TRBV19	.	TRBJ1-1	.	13	CASSNIVGTEAFF	TGTGCCAGTAGTAACATTGTGGGGACTGAAGCTTTCTTT
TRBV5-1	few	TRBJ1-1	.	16	CASRPDRRNMNTEAFF	TGCGCCAGCAGGCCGGACAGAAGAAACATGAACACTGAAGCTTTCTTT
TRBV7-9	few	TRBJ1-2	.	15	CASSPIGGRVYGYTF	TGTGCCAGCAGCCCCATCGGGGGAAGAGTCTATGGCTACACCTTC
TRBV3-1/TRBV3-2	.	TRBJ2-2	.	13	CASSRLNTGELFF	TGTGCCAGCAGCCGACTGAACACCGGGGAGCTGTTTTTT